This T cell receptor beta chain was sequenced in a study of T-cell memory formation after mild COVID-19. Whole-study findings and limits: There was no confirmation that second-wave clones peaking on day 37 were SARS-CoV-2 specific. The study detected some responding clones in pre-infection memory, suggesting cross-reactive memory joined.

Germline loops: CDR1 LGHNA, CDR2 YSLEER. V lost 0 bases and J 8 bases, leaving 13 bases between the germline ends. The CDR3 extends over 15 amino acids. In TCRdb, the 5' RACE reads were re-called with MiXCR into one record per CDR3 protein. The sample has a few hundred thousand distinct CDR3 sequences; roughly 9.4% are singletons. This clonotype has a handful of counts. Its antigen is not known. The chain carries TRBV4-3 and TRBJ1-4; D unresolved. The sequenced material came from PBMCs or a T cell subset sorted from them (not recorded which). This TCR derives from a man aged 18 to 29 who had mild COVID-19 (a few samples of this study predate the infection). Cell type and time point are not known. The CDR3 region has the DNA TGCGCCAGCAGCCAAGATATCCGGGCCGGCGAAAAACTGTTTTTT. Amino acids: CASSQDIRAGEKLFF.